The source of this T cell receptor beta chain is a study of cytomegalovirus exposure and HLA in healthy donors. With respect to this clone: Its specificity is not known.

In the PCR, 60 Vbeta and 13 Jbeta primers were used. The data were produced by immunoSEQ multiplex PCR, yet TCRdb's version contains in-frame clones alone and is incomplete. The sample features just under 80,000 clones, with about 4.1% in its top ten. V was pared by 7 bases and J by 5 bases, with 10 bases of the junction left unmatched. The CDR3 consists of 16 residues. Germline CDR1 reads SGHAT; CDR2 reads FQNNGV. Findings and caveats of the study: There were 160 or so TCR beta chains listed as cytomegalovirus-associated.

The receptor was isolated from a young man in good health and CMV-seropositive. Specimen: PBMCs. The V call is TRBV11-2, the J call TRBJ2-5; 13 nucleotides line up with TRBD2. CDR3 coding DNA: TGTGCCAGCACCCATCGGACTAGCGGGAGAGGGGAGACCCAGTACTTC. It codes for CASTHRTSGRGETQYF.